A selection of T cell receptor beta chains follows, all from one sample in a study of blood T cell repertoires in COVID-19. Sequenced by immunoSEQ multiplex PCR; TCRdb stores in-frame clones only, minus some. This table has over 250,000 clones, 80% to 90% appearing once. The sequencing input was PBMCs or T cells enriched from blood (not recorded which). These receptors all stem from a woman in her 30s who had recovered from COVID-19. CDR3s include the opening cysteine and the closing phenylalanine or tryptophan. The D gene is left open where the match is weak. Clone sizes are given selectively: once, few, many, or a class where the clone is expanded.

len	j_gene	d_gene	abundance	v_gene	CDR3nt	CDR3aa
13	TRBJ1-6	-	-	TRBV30	TGTGCCTGGAGTGTGGACACCGATTCACCCCTCCACTTT	CAWSVDTDSPLHF
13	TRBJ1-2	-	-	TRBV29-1	TGCAGCGTCGCCTCAGGGGACGGGGAGGGCTACACCTTC	CSVASGDGEGYTF
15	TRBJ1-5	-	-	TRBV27	TGTGCCAGCAGAGAGTACGGGTTCGGCAATCAGCCCCAGCATTTT	CASREYGFGNQPQHF
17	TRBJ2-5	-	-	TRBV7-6	TGTGCCAGCAGCTTAGAGGGTGGCAGGGCAGGGCAAGAGACCCAGTACTTC	CASSLEGGRAGQETQYF
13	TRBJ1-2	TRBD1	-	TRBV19	TGTGCCAGTAGTTCCAGGGGGAACTATGGCTACACCTTC	CASSSRGNYGYTF
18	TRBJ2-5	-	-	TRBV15	TGTGCCACCAGCAGAGATTCCAACAGGGTCCGGACCAAAGAGACCCAGTACTTC	CATSRDSNRVRTKETQYF
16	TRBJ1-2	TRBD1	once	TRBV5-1	TGCGCCAGCAGCTGGGGTGACAGGGACTTTAACTATGGCTACACCTTC	CASSWGDRDFNYGYTF
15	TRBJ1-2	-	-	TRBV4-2	TGTGCCAGCAGCCTCAACCAGGACAAGATCTATGGCTACACCTTC	CASSLNQDKIYGYTF
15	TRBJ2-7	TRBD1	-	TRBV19	TGTGCCAGTAGTGTGACAGGGGGCGCAGGTTACGAGCAGTACTTC	CASSVTGGAGYEQYF
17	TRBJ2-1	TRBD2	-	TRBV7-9	TGTGCCAGCAGCAGGACTAGCGGGGGGTACTCCTACAATGAGCAGTTCTTC	CASSRTSGGYSYNEQFF
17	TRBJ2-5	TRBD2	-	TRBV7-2	TGTGCCAGCAGCTTAGGGCCTAGCGGAGGGTGGGAAGAGACCCAGTACTTC	CASSLGPSGGWEETQYF
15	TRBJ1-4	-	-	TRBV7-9	TGTGCCAGCAGCCCGGAGGGCCTGAATAATGAAAAACTGTTTTTT	CASSPEGLNNEKLFF
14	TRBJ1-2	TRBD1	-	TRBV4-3	TGCGCCAGCAGCCCCACAGGGGGCAGGGAGGGCTACACCTTC	CASSPTGGREGYTF
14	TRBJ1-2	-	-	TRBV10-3	TGTGCCATCAGCCCACCCACAGAATCTCGTGGCTACACCTTC	CAISPPTESRGYTF
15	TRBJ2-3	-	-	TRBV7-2	TGTGCCAGCCGGCGAACGGGGGGCGAGACAGATACGCAGTATTTT	CASRRTGGETDTQYF
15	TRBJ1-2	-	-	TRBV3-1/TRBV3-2	TGTGCCAGCAGCCAAGATTATAACAGTAACTATGGCTACACCTTC	CASSQDYNSNYGYTF
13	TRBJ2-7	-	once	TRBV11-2	TGTGCCAGCAGCAGACGGCCGGAGAGGGAGCAGTACTTC	CASSRRPEREQYF
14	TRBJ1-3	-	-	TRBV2	TGTGCCAGCGGCACAGGAAGCTCTGGAAACACCATATATTTT	CASGTGSSGNTIYF
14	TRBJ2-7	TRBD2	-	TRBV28	TGTGCCAGCAAAACGGGCGGGAGAGCTGGGGAGCAGTACTTC	CASKTGGRAGEQYF
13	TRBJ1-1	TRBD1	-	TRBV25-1	TGTGCCAGCAGGACAGGGTCTCACACTGAAGCTTTCTTT	CASRTGSHTEAFF
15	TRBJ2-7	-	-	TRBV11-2	TGTGCCAGCAGCTTATATGGGGCCGCCTCCTACGAGCAGTACTTC	CASSLYGAASYEQYF
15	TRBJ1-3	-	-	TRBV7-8	TGTGCCAGCAGCTTTAGTGCGGGGCCTGGAAACACCATATATTTT	CASSFSAGPGNTIYF
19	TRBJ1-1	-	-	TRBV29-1	TGCAGCGTCCGGAGATTTTGGGTTCAGGGGCGGCTACTGAACACTGAAGCTTTCTTT	CSVRRFWVQGRLLNTEAFF
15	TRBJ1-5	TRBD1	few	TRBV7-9	TGTGCCAGCAGCACGGGACAGGGATCAAATCAGCCCCAGCATTTT	CASSTGQGSNQPQHF
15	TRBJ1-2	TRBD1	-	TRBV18	TGTGCCAGCTCACCTCAGGGGGAAGCTAACTATGGCTACACCTTC	CASSPQGEANYGYTF
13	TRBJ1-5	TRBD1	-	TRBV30	TGTGCCTGGAGCCGGGACAGCTCCCAGCCCCAGCATTTT	CAWSRDSSQPQHF